These 9 T cell receptor beta chains were sequenced from one sample in a study of identical twins. TCRdb processed the 5' RACE reads anew with MiXCR; each CDR3 protein has one entry. The sample carries 450,000 to 650,000 distinct CDR3 sequences, about 16% recorded once. These same records also appear under a second study, on yellow fever vaccine responses in identical twins.

The material sequenced was CD4+ T cells sorted from blood. All receptors come from a woman under 30 in good health.

V usage is TRBV24-1 and J usage is TRBJ1-2; D is undetermined. Between the trimmed V and J ends, which lost 1 base and 2 bases, there was a span of 7 bases. Per germline, CDR1 KGHDR and CDR2 SFDVKD. The CDR3 has 14 residues. In DNA form, the CDR3 reads TGTGCCACCAGTGATTTTCGCCAGAACTATGGCTACACCTTC. Amino acid sequence: CATSDFRQNYGYTF.

This rearrangement joins TRBV29-1 to TRBJ2-2; D call uncertain. This CDR3 has 12 amino acids. Between the trimmed V and J ends, which lost 6 bases and 2 bases, there was a span of 7 bases. CDR1 is SQVTM, CDR2 ANQGSEA, per germline. The CDR3 DNA reads as TGCAGCGTCCTGATTAACACCGGGGAGCTGTTTTTT. This codes for CSVLINTGELFF.

This clonotype has a handful of counts. The rearrangement links TRBV21-1 to TRBJ2-7; the tabulated D call, TRBD2, remains unverified against the DNA. TRBV21-1 is a pseudogene locus. The CDR3 loop spans 14 amino acids. This CDR3 is CASAAGITYYEQYF. The CDR3 nucleotides read TGTGCCAGCGCCGCGGGAATCACCTACTACGAGCAGTACTTC.

This clonotype came up a few times. The genes are TRBV10-3 and TRBJ2-7; 9 positions agree with TRBD2. This CDR3 has 15 amino acids. Trimming at V came to 0 bases and at J to 3 bases, leaving 3 bases not matched to a gene. Germline CDR1 is ENHRY and CDR2 is SYGVKD. The CDR3 loop reads CAISESSGSGYEQYF. CDR3 bases: TGTGCCATCAGTGAGTCTAGCGGGAGCGGCTACGAGCAGTACTTC.

Ten or more counts support this clonotype. The chain links TRBV5-1 to TRBJ2-3, with 10 bases matching TRBD2. Losses at the gene ends were 4 bases for V and 5 bases for J; bases not matched to a gene: 13. The germline V gene has CDR1 SGHRS and CDR2 YFSETQ. The CDR3 spans 17 residues. The CDR3 reads CASSALAGGLSVDTQYF. The CDR3 region has the DNA TGCGCCAGCAGCGCATTAGCGGGAGGCCTATCTGTAGATACGCAGTATTTT. Full variable domain (outside the CDR3, taken from reference TRBV5-1 and TRBJ2-3): KAGVTQTPRYLIKTRGQQVTLSCSPISGHRSVSWYQQTPGQGLQFLFEYFSETQRNKGNFPGRFSGRQFSNSRSEMNVSTLELGDSALYLCASSALAGGLSVDTQYFGPGTRLTVL.

The rearrangement uses TRBV7-2 and TRBJ2-2, with 10 bases fitting TRBD2. Germline-derived CDR1 and CDR2 are SGHTA and FQGNSA. The trim removed 5 bases at V and 7 bases at J, leaving 10 bases unmatched. The CDR3 loop spans 16 amino acids. CDR3 in amino acids: CASSPGSSGGVGELFF. As DNA, the CDR3 is TGTGCCAGCAGCCCCGGCTCTAGCGGGGGAGTCGGGGAGCTGTTTTTT.

The V call is TRBV20-1, the J call TRBJ2-1; D gene ambiguous. Germline lookup yields CDR1 DFQATT and CDR2 SNEGSKA (reference sequence). V lost 0 bases, J lost 9 bases, and 9 bases lay in between. CDR3 length: 12 residues. The CDR3 loop is CSAREGKGEQFF. Here the CDR3 DNA reads TGCAGTGCTAGAGAAGGGAAGGGTGAGCAGTTCTTC.

The chain links TRBV2 to TRBJ2-3; 7 bases map to TRBD2. The V gene's germline CDR1 is SNHLY and CDR2 FYNNEI. CDR3 length: 15 residues. Losses at the gene ends were 6 bases for V and 0 bases for J; bases not matched to a gene: 6. CDR3 sequence: CASSEDSGSTDTQYF. CDR3 bases: TGTGCCAGCAGCGAGGATAGCGGGAGCACAGATACGCAGTATTTT. Complete variable domain (other parts from reference TRBV2 and TRBJ2-3): EPEVTQTPSHQVTQMGQEVILRCVPISNHLYFYWYRQILGQKVEFLVSFYNNEISEKSEIFDDQFSVERPDGSNFTLKIRSTKLEDSAMYFCASSEDSGSTDTQYFGPGTRLTVL.

This clonotype was seen many times. The J gene is TRBJ2-6, the V gene TRBV7-8; D uncertain. This CDR3 region has 15 residues. V lost 4 bases and J lost 2, with 9 bases in between. Germline CDR1 reads SGHVS; CDR2 reads FQNEAQ. The CDR3 here is CASSSRGAGANVLTF. The CDR3 bases are TGTGCCAGCAGCTCCCGTGGGGCTGGGGCCAACGTCCTGACTTTC.